The 12 T cell receptor beta chains presented below share a single source sample, sequenced in a study of shared clonotypes between healthy human individuals. TCRdb's table, derived via immunoSEQ multiplex PCR, lists solely in-frame clones and lacks some. The data show around 1.4 million clones, 98% to 99% seen once. The specimen was naive CD4+ T cells sorted from blood. Noted subset: CD45RA+ positively selected. These TCRs come from a man aged 30-40 years in good health.

The V and J genes are TRBV15 and TRBJ2-5; D ambiguous. Germline assignment: CDR1 LNHNV and CDR2 YYDKDF (reference sequence). The V gene lost 5 bases and the J gene lost 5 bases, with 9 bases spanning the gap. The CDR3 has 12 residues. The CDR3 is CATSFPLETQYF. As DNA, the CDR3 is TGTGCCACCAGCTTCCCCCTTGAGACCCAGTACTTC.

J is TRBJ2-1 and V is TRBV5-6; D is perhaps TRBD1 (7 bases). The CDR3 is made up of 16 amino acids. V was shortened by 2 bases and J by 3 bases, with 15 bases between the two germline ends. The germline CDR1 and CDR2 sequences are SGHDT and YYEEEE. DNA of the CDR3: TGTGCCAGCAGCTTCATTGGAGGGGGCGACTACAATGAGCAGTTCTTC. The encoded protein is CASSFIGGGDYNEQFF.

This clone was seen just once. V and J are TRBV9 and TRBJ1-1, with 7 bases lining up with TRBD1. The germline gives CDR1 SGDLS, CDR2 YYNGEE. The CDR3 has 14 residues. The ends lost 5 bases at V and 4 bases at J; junction bases unmatched: 8. CDR3 protein: CASSRTGEGTEAFF. CDR3 nucleotides: TGTGCCAGCAGTCGCACAGGGGAGGGCACTGAAGCTTTCTTT. The full variable domain, in which reference TRBV9 and TRBJ1-1 provide the parts outside the CDR3, is DSGVTQTPKHLITATGQRVTLRCSPRSGDLSVYWYQQSLDQGLQFLIQYYNGEERAKGNILERFSAQQFPDLHSELNLSSLELGDSALYFCASSRTGEGTEAFFGQGTRLTVV.

In its sample, this clone was seen once. The genes are TRBV7-2 and TRBJ2-5; 10 bases are a match to TRBD2. V trimming: 1 base; J trimming: 5 bases; junction bases outside the gene matches: 4. The CDR3 covers 15 residues. Germline assignment: CDR1 SGHTA and CDR2 FQGNSA. CDR3 amino acids: CASSLGWTSGETQYF. The CDR3 DNA reads TGTGCCAGCAGCTTAGGTTGGACTAGCGGCGAGACCCAGTACTTC.

This clone was counted once. The genes are TRBV29-1 and TRBJ2-7, with no clear D. The germline V gene has CDR1 SQVTM and CDR2 ANQGSEA. The ends were cut back, 4 bases at V and 2 bases at J, with 9 bases in the middle. The CDR3 length is 12 residues. Here the CDR3 reads CSVAASTYEQYF. CDR3 nucleotides: TGCAGCGTTGCCGCCTCCACCTACGAGCAGTACTTC.

The chain links TRBV30 to TRBJ2-4; D might be TRBD1 or TRBD2, each matching 5 bases. V lost 4 bases and J 0 bases, leaving 10 bases between the germline ends. Germline values: CDR1 GTSNPN, CDR2 SVGIG (reference sequence). CDR3 size: 14 residues. For the CDR3, the DNA is TGTGCCTGGAATGGGGGTAGAGCCAAAAACATTCAGTACTTC. Its protein is CAWNGGRAKNIQYF.

The chain joins TRBV5-6 to TRBJ2-7; tentatively, D is TRBD1 or TRBD2 (6 bases each). In germline, CDR1 is SGHDT, CDR2 YYEEEE. V was trimmed by 0 bases and J by 6 bases, leaving 13 bases between them. The CDR3 length is 14 residues. For the CDR3, the DNA is TGTGCCAGCAGCTTGGGGCGGGGCAGGGGCGAGCAGTACTTC. Translated: CASSLGRGRGEQYF.

The chain uses TRBV18 and TRBJ2-2; 10 positions match TRBD2. Germline V gene data show CDR1 as KGHSH and CDR2 as LQKENI. The junction had 12 bases not matched to a gene; V was cut back by 2 bases and J by 0 bases. The CDR3 loop spans 20 amino acids. The CDR3 region has the DNA TGTGCCAGCTCACCAGTGGCGATAGCTAGCGGGAGCGCGAACACCGGGGAGCTGTTTTTT. This translates into CASSPVAIASGSANTGELFF. The variable domain in full, completed from reference TRBV18 and TRBJ2-2, reads NAGVMQNPRHLVRRRGQEARLRCSPMKGHSHVYWYRQLPEEGLKFMVYLQKENIIDESGMPKERFSAEFPKEGPSILRIQQVVRGDSAAYFCASSPVAIASGSANTGELFFGEGSRLTVL.

The chain joins TRBV27 to TRBJ2-1, with TRBD2 matching over 9 bases. V shed 6 bases, J shed 6 bases, and the junction held 9 bases outside the gene matches. The CDR3 is 15 residues long. The germline V gene encodes CDR1 MNHEY and CDR2 SMNVEV (reference sequence). The CDR3 sequence is CASSYLAGAINEQFF. The CDR3 region has the DNA TGTGCCAGCAGCTACTTAGCGGGAGCTATCAATGAGCAGTTCTTC.

This clone was detected a few times. Other DNA sequences within the sample encode an identical CDR3. The chain carries TRBV19 and TRBJ1-5; 7 bases line up with TRBD1. Looked up from germline, CDR1 is LNHDA and CDR2 is SQIVND (reference sequence). Germline trimming cut 3 bases from V and 2 bases from J; bases unmatched to any gene: 1. The CDR3 has 14 residues. The DNA of the CDR3 is TGTGCCAGTAGTATCGACAGGGGCAATCAGCCCCAGCATTTT. This translates into CASSIDRGNQPQHF.

The chain combines TRBV2 with TRBJ2-7; tentative D call: TRBD2 (6 bases). The V end lost 4 bases, the J end lost 2 bases, and 15 bases lay between the germline ends. The CDR3 extends over 15 amino acids. Germline values: CDR1 SNHLY, CDR2 FYNNEI. Written as DNA, the CDR3 is TGTGCCAGCAGTGGTAGCGGAGGACCCACCTACGAGCAGTACTTC. Its translation is CASSGSGGPTYEQYF.

This clone is a singleton in its sample. The rearrangement uses TRBV4-2 and TRBJ2-5; TRBD2 aligns across 13 bases. CDR1 is LGHNA and CDR2 is YNFKEQ in the germline V gene. This CDR3 is built from 17 residues. The junction had 11 bases not matched to a gene; V was cut back by 6 bases and J by 4 bases. Here the CDR3 reads CASRMTGTSGTPETQYF. In DNA form, the CDR3 reads TGTGCCAGCAGGATGACCGGGACTAGCGGGACCCCAGAGACCCAGTACTTC.